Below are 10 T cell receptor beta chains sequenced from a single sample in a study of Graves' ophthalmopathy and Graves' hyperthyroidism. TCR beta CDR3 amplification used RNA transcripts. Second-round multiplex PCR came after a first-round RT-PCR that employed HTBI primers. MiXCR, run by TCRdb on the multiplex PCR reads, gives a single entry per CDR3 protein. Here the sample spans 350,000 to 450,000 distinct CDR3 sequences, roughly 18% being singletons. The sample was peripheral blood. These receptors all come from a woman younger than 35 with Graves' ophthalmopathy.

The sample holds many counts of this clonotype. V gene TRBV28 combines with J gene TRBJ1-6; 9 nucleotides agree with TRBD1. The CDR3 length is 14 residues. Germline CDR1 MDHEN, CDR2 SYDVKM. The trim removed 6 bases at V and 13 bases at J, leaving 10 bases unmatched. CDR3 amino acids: CASRPPGQGLPLHF. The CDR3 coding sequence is TGTGCCAGCAGACCTCCGGGACAGGGACTCCCCCTCCACTTT.

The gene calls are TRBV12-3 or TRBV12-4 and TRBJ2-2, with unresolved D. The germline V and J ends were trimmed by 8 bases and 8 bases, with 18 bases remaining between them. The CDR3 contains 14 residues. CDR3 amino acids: CASLFAVSAGELFF. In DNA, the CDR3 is TGTGCCAGCCTCTTTGCGGTGTCGGCGGGGGAGCTGTTTTTT.

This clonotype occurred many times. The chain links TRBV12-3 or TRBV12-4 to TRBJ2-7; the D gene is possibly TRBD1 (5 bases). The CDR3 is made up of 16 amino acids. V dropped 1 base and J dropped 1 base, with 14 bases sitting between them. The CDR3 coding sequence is TGTGCCAGCAGTTTAGGACCAGACAGATTATCCTACGAGCAGTACTTC. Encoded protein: CASSLGPDRLSYEQYF.

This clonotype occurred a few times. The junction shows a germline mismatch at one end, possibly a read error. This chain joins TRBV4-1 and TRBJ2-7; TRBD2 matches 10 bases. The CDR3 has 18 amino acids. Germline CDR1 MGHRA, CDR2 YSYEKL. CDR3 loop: CASSQDFRASGSMYGQYF. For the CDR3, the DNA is TGCGCCAGCAGCCAAGACTTTCGGGCTAGCGGGAGTATGTACGGGCAGTACTTC.

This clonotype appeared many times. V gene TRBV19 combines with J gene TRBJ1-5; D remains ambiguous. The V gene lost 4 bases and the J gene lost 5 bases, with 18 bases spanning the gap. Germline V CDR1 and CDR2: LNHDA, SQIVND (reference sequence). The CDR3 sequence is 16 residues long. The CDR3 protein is CASSTSGRAGHQPQHF. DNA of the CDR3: TGTGCCAGTAGTACCTCCGGGAGGGCTGGCCATCAGCCCCAGCATTTT.

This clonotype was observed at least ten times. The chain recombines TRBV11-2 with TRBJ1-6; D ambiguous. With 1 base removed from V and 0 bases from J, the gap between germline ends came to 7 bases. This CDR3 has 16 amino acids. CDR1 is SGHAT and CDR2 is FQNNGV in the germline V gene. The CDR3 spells CASSLVGFSYNSPLHF. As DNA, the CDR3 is TGTGCCAGCAGCTTAGTAGGGTTCTCCTATAATTCACCCCTCCACTTT.

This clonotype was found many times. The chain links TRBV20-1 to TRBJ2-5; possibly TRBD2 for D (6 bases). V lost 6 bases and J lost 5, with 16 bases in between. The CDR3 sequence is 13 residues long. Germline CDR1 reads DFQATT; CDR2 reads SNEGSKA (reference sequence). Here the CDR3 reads CSAAPGERETQYF. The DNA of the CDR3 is TGCAGTGCAGCACCGGGAGAAAGGGAGACCCAGTACTTC.

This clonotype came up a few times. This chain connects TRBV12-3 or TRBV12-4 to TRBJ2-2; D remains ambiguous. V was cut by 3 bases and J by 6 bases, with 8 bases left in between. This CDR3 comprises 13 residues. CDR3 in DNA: TGTGCCAGCAGTTTTTGGCTGTCCGGGGAGCTGTTTTTT. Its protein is CASSFWLSGELFF.

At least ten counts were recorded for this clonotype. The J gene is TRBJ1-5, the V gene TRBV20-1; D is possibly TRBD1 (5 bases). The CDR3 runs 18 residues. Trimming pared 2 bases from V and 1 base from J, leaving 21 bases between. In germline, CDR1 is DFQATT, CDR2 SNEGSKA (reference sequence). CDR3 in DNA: TGCAGTGCTAGAAGAGGAGGGGATGGTTTTTGGAGCAATCAGCCCCAGCATTTT. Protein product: CSARRGGDGFWSNQPQHF.

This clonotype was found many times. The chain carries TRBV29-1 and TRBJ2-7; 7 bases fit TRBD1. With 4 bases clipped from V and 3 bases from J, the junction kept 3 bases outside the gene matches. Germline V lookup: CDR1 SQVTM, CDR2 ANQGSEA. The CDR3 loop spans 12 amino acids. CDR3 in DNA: TGCAGCGTTGGGAACAGGGGCTACGAGCAGTACTTC. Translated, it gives CSVGNRGYEQYF.